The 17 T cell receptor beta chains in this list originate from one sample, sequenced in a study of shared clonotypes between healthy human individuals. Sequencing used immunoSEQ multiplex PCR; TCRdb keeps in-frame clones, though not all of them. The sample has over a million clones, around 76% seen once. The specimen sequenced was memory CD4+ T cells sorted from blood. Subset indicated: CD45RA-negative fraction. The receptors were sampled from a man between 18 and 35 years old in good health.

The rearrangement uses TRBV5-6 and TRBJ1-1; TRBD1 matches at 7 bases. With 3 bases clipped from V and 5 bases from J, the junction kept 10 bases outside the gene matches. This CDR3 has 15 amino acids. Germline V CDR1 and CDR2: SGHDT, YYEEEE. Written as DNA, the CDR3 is TGTGCCAGCAGCTGGATCAGGGGGAAGGGTACTGAAGCTTTCTTT. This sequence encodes CASSWIRGKGTEAFF.

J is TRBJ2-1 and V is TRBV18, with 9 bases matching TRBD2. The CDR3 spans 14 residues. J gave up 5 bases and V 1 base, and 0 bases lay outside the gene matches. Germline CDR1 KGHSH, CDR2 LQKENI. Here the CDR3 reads CASSPLAGDNEQFF. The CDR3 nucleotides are TGTGCCAGCTCACCACTAGCGGGAGACAATGAGCAGTTCTTC.

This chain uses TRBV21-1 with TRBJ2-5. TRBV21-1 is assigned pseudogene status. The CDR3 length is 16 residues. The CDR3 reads CASSAEPGVGVETQYF. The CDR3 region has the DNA TGTGCCAGCAGCGCCGAACCGGGCGTGGGGGTAGAGACCCAGTACTTC.

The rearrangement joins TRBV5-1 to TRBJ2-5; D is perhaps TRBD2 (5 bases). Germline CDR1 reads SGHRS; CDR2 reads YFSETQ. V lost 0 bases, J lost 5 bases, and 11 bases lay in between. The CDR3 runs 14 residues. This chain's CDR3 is CASSLAGDLETQYF. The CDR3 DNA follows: TGCGCCAGCAGCTTGGCCGGGGATCTCGAGACCCAGTACTTC.

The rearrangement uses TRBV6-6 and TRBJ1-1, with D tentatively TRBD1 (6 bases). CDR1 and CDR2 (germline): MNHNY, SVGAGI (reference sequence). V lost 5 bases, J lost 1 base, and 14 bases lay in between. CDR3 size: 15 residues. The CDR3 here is CASSLNQGQNTEAFF. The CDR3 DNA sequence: TGTGCCAGCAGTCTAAACCAGGGGCAGAACACTGAAGCTTTCTTT.

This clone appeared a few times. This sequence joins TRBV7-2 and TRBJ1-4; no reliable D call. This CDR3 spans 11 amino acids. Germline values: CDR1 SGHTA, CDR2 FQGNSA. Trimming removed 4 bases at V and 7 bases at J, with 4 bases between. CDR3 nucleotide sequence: TGTGCCAGCAGCTCCAGTGAAAAACTGTTTTTT. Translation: CASSSSEKLFF.

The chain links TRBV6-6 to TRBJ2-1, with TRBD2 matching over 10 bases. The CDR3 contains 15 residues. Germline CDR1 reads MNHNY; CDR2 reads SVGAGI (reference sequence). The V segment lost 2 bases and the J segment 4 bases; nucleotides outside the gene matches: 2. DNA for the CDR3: TGTGCCAGCAGTTACATACTAGCGGGATACAATGAGCAGTTCTTC. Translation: CASSYILAGYNEQFF.

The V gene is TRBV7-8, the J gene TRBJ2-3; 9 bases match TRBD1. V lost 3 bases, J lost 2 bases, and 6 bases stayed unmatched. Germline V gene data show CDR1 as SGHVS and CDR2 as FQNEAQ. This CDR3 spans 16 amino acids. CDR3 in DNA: TGTGCCAGCAGCTTGCGGGACAGGGACCTCACAGATACGCAGTATTTT. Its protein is CASSLRDRDLTDTQYF.

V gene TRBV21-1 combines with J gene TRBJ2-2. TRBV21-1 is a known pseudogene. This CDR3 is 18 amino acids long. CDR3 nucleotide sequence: TGTGCCAGCAGCTTCGGGGGCGGCGGGCCTGCGAACACCGGGGAGCTGTTTTTT. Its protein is CASSFGGGGPANTGELFF.

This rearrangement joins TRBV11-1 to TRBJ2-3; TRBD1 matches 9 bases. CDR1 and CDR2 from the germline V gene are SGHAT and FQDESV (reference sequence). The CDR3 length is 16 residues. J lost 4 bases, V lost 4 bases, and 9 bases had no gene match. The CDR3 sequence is CASSSGTGYAADTQYF. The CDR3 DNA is TGTGCCAGCAGCTCGGGGACAGGGTACGCAGCAGATACGCAGTATTTT.

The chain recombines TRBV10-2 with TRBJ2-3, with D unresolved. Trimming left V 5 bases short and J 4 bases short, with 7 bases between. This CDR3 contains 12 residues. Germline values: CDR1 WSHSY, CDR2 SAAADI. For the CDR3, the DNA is TGCGCCAGCAGTAGCGACGCAGATACGCAGTATTTT. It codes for CASSSDADTQYF.

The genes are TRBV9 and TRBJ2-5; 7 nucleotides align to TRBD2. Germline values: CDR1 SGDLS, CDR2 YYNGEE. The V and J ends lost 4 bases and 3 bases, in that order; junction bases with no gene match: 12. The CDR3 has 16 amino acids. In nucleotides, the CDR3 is TGTGCCAGCAGCACCTCAGCGGGGCCGGATAAAGAGACCCAGTACTTC. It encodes CASSTSAGPDKETQYF.

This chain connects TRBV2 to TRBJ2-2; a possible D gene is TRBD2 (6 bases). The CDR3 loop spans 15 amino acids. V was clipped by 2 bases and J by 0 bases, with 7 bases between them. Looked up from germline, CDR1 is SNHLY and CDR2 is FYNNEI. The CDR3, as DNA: TGTGCCAGCAGTGAAACTAGCACGAACACCGGGGAGCTGTTTTTT. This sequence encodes CASSETSTNTGELFF.

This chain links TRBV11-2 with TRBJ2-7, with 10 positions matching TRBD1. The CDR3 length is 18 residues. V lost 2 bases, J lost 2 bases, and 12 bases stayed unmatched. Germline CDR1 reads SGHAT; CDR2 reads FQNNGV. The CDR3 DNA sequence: TGTGCCAGCAGCTTAAGGACAGGGGGGACAGTCACGACCTACGAGCAGTACTTC. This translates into CASSLRTGGTVTTYEQYF. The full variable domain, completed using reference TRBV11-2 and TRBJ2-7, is EAGVAQSPRYKIIEKRQSVAFWCNPISGHATLYWYQQILGQGPKLLIQFQNNGVVDDSQLPKDRFSAERLKGVDSTLKIQPAKLEDSAVYLCASSLRTGGTVTTYEQYFGPGTRLTVT.

CDR3 protein: CASSRDRRWEPLHF. As DNA, the CDR3 is TGTGCCAGCAGCCGGGACAGACGATGGGAACCCCTCCACTTT. The V and J genes are TRBV5-6 and TRBJ1-6, with 7 bases fitting TRBD1. The CDR3 length is 14 residues. The junction had 10 bases not matched to a gene; V was cut back by 4 bases and J by 12 bases. Germline-derived CDR1 and CDR2 are SGHDT and YYEEEE.

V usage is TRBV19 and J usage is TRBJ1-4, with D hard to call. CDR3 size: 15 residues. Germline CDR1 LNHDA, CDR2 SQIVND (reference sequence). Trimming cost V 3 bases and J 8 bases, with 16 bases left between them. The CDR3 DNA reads TGTGCCAGTAGTATGGTTTGGCAGGCCCACGAAAAACTGTTTTTT. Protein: CASSMVWQAHEKLFF.

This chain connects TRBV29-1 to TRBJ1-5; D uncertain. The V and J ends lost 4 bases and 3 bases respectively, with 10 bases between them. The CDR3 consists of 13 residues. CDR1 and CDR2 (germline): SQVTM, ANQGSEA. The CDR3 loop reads CSVVAGDNQPQHF. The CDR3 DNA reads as TGCAGCGTTGTGGCCGGGGACAATCAGCCCCAGCATTTT.